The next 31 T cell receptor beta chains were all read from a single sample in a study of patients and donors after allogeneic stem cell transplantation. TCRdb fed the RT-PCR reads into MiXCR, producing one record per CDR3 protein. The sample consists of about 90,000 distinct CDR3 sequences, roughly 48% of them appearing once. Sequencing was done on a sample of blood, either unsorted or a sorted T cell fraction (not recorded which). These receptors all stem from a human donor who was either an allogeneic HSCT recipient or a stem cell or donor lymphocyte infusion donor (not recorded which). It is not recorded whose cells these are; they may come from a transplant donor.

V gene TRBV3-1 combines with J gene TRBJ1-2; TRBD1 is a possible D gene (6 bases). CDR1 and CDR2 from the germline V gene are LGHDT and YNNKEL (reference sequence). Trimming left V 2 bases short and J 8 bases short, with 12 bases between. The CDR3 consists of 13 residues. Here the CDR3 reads CASSQKQGTGYTF. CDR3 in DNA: TGTGCCAGCAGCCAAAAACAGGGTACCGGCTACACCTTC. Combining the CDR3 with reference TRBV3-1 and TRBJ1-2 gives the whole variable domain DTAVSQTPKYLVTQMGNDKSIKCEQNLGHDTMYWYKQDSKKFLKIMFSYNNKELIINETVPNRFSPKSPDKAHLNLHINSLELGDSAVYFCASSQKQGTGYTFGSGTRLTVV.

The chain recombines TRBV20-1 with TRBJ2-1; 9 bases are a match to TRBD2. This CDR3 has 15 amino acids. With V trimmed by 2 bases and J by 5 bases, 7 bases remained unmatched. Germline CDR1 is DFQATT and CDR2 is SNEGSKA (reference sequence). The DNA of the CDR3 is TGCAGTGCTAGAAAGGCTAGCGGGATCGACAATGAGCAGTTCTTC. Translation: CSARKASGIDNEQFF.

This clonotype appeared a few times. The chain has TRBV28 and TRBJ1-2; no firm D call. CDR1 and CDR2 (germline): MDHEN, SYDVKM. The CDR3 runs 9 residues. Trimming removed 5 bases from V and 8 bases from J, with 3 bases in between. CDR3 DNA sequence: TGTGCCAGCAGTATGGGCTACACCTTC. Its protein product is CASSMGYTF.

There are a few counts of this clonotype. CDR3 sequence: CASSPTGWNGYTF. CDR3 DNA sequence: TGCGCCAGCAGCCCAACAGGGTGGAATGGCTACACCTTC. The chain carries TRBV4-3 and TRBJ1-2; D perhaps matches TRBD1 (6 bases). The CDR3 covers 13 residues. The V end was cut by 4 bases, the J end by 6 bases, with 12 bases between. Per the germline V gene, CDR1 is LGHNA and CDR2 is YSLEER.

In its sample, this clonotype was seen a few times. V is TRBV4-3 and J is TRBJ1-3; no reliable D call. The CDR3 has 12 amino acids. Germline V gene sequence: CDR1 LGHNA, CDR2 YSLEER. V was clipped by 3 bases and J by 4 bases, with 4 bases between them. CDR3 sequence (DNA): TGCGCCAGCAGCCAGACAGGAAACACCATATATTTT. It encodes CASSQTGNTIYF.

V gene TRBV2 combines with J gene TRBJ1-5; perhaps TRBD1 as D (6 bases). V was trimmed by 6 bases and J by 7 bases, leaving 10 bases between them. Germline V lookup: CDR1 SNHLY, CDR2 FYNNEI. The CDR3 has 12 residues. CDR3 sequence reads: CASSWGRQPQHF. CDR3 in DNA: TGTGCCAGCAGCTGGGGGCGACAGCCCCAGCATTTT.

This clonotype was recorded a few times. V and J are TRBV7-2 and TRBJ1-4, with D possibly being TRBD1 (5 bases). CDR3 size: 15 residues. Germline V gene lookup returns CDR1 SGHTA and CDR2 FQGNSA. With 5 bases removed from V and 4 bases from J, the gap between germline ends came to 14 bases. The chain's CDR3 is CASSTSGLINEKLFF. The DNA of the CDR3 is TGTGCCAGCAGCACGTCGGGACTGATTAATGAAAAACTGTTTTTT.

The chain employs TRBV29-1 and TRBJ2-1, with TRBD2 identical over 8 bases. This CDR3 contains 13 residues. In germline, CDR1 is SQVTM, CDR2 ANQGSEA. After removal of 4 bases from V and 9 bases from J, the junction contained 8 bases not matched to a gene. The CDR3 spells CSVVDGRAGEQFF. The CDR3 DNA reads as TGCAGCGTTGTAGACGGGAGGGCCGGTGAGCAGTTCTTC.

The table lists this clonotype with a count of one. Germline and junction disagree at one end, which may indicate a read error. The CDR3 DNA follows: TGTGCCAGCAGGTTAGGGAATACAGGGATGGATGAGCAGTTCTTC. It codes for CASRLGNTGMDEQFF. The V call is TRBV12-3 or TRBV12-4, the J call TRBJ2-1; TRBD1 might be the D (6 bases). The CDR3 runs to 15 residues.

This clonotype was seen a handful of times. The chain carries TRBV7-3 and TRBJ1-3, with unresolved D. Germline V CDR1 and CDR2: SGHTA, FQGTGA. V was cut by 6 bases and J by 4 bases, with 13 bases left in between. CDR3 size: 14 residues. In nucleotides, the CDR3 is TGTGCCAGCAGTCCTACTATAACGGGAAACACCATATATTTT. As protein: CASSPTITGNTIYF.

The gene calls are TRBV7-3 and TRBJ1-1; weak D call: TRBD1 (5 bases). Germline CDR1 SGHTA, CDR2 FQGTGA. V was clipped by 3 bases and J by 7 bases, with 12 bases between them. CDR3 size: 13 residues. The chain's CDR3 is CASSLTDTLEAFF. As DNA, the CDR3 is TGTGCCAGCAGCTTGACGGACACACTTGAAGCTTTCTTT.

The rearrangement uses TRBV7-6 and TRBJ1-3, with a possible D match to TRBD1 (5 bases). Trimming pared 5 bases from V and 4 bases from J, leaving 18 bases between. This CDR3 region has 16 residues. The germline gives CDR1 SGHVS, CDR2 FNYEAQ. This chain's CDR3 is CASSPTLGGSGNTIYF. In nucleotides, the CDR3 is TGTGCCAGCAGCCCGACGTTGGGGGGATCGGGAAACACCATATATTTT.

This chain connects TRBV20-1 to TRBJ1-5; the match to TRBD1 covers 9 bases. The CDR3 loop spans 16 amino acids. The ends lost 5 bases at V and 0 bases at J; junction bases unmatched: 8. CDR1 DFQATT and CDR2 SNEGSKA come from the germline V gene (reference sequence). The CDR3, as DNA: TGCAGTGCTTCTTTGGACAGGGGCTATAGCAATCAGCCCCAGCATTTT. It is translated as CSASLDRGYSNQPQHF.

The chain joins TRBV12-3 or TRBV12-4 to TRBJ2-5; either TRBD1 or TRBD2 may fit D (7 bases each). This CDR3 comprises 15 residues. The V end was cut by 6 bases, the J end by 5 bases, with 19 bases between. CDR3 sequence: CASRGGTDTLETQYF. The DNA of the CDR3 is TGTGCCAGCAGGGGGGGGACAGACACTCTCGAGACCCAGTACTTC.

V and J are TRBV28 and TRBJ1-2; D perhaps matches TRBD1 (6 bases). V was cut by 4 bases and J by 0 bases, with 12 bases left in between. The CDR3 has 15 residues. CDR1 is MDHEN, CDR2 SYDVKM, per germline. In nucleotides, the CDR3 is TGTGCCAGCAGTTCCCGACAGGAGGCTAACTATGGCTACACCTTC. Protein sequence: CASSSRQEANYGYTF.

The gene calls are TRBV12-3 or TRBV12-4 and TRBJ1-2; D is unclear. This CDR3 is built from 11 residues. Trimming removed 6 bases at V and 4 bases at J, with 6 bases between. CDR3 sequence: CASSNGYGYTF. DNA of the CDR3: TGTGCCAGCAGCAACGGCTATGGCTACACCTTC.

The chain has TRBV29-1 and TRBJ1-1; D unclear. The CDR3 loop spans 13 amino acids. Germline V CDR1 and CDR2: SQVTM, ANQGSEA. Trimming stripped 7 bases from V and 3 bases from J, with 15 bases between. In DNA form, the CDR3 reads TGCAGCGCCGCCCACAATGAGTACACTGAAGCTTTCTTT. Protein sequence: CSAAHNEYTEAFF.

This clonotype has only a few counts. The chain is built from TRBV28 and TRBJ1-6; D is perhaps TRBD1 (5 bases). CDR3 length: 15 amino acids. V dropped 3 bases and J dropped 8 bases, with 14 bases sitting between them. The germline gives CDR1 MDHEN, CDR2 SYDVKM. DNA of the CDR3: TGTGCCAGCAGTTTGGGGGGGACGGTATATTCACCCCTCCACTTT. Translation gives CASSLGGTVYSPLHF.

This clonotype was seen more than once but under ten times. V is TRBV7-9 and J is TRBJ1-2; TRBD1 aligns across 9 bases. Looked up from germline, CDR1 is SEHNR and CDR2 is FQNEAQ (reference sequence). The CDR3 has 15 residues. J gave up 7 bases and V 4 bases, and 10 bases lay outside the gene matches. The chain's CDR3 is CASSSYRQGEGGYTF. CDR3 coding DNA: TGTGCCAGCAGCTCCTACCGACAGGGGGAGGGTGGCTACACCTTC.

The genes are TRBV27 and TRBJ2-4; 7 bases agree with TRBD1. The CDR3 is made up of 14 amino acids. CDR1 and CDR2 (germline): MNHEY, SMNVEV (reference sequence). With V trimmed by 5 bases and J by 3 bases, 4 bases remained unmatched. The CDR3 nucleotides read TGTGCCAGCAGTCCCGGGACAGTCAAAAACATTCAGTACTTC. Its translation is CASSPGTVKNIQYF.

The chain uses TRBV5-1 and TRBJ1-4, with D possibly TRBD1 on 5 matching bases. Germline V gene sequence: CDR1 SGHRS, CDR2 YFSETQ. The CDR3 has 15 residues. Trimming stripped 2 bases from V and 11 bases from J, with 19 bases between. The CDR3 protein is CASSFQDRLGDKLFF. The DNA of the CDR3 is TGCGCCAGCAGCTTCCAAGACCGTTTAGGGGACAAACTGTTTTTT.

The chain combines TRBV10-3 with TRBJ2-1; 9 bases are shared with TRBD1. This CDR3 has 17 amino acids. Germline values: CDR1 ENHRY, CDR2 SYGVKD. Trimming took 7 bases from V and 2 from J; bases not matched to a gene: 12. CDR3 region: CAIKERPGTGPYNEQFF. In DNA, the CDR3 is TGTGCCATCAAGGAACGGCCGGGGACAGGGCCCTACAATGAGCAGTTCTTC.

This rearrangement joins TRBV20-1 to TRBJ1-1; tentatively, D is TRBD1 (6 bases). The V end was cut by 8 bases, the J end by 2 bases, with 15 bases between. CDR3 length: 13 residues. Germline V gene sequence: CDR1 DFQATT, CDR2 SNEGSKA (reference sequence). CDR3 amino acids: CSLTQGSNTEAFF. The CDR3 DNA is TGCAGTCTAACACAGGGTTCTAACACTGAAGCTTTCTTT.

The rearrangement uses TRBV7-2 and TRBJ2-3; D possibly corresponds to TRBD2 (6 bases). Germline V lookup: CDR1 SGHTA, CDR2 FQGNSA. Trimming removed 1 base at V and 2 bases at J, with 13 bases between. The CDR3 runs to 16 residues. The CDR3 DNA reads TGTGCCAGCAGCTTAGGTATTAGCGGTAACACAGATACGCAGTATTTT. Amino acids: CASSLGISGNTDTQYF.

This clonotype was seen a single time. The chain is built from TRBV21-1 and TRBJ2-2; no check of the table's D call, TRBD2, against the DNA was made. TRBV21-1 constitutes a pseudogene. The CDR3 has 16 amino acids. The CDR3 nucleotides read TGTGCCAGCAGCACCCGACTGGGGAGGAACACCGGGGAGCTGTTTTTT. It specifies CASSTRLGRNTGELFF.

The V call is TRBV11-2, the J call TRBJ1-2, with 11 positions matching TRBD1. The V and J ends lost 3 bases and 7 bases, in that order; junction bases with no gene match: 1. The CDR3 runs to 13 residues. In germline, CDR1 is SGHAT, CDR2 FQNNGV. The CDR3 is CASSLDRGLGYTF. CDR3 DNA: TGTGCCAGCAGCTTGGACAGGGGGCTTGGCTACACCTTC.

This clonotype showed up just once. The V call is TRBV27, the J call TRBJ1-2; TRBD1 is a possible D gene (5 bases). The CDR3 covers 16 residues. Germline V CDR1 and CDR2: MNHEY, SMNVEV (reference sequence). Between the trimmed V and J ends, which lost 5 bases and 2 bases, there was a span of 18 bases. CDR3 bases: TGTGCCAGCAGTCTAGCCCCGGGACCGATAAACTATGGCTACACCTTC. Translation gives CASSLAPGPINYGYTF.

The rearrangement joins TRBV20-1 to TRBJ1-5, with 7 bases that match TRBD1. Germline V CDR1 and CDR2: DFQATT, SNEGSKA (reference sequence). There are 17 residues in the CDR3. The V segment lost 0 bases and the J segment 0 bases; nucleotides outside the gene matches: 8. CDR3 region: CSARDWGQPYSNQPQHF. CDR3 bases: TGCAGTGCTAGAGATTGGGGACAGCCTTATAGCAATCAGCCCCAGCATTTT.

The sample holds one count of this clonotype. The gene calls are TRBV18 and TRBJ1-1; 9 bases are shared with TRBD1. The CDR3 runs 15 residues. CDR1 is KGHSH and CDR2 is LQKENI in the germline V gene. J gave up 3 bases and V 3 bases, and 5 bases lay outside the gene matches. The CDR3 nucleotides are TGTGCCAGCTCACCGCGGACAGGGGATGACACTGAAGCTTTCTTT. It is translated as CASSPRTGDDTEAFF.

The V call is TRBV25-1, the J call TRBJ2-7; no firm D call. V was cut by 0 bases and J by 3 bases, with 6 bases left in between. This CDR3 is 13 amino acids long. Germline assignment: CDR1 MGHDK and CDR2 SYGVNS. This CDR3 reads CASSEYKRYEQYF. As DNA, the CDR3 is TGTGCCAGCAGTGAATATAAACGCTACGAGCAGTACTTC.

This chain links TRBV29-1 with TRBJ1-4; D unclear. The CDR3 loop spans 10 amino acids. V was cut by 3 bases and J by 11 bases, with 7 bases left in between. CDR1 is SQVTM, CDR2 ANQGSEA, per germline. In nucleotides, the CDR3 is TGCAGCGTTGAGGCCGGGAAACTGTTTTTT. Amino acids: CSVEAGKLFF.